This T cell receptor (beta chain) was documented in a study of CD8 T cells in Susac syndrome. RNA totalling about 0.45 to 1 ug underwent reverse transcription with random hexamers. One entry per CDR3 protein results from TCRdb running MiXCR on the immunoSEQ multiplex PCR reads. The sample contains approximately 300,000 distinct CDR3 sequences, around 89% of which appear only once. V was trimmed by 0 bases and J by 6 bases, leaving 7 bases between them. The CDR3 has 13 residues. CDR1 is SGDLS and CDR2 is YYNGEE in the germline V gene. The rearrangement uses TRBV9 and TRBJ2-1; D is unresolved. The sequenced sample was CD8+ T cells from PBMCs. The receptor was isolated from a human donor with multiple sclerosis. The CDR3 nucleotides read TGTGCCAGCAGCGTAGCCCTCGGCAATGAGCAGTTCTTC. Translated: CASSVALGNEQFF.